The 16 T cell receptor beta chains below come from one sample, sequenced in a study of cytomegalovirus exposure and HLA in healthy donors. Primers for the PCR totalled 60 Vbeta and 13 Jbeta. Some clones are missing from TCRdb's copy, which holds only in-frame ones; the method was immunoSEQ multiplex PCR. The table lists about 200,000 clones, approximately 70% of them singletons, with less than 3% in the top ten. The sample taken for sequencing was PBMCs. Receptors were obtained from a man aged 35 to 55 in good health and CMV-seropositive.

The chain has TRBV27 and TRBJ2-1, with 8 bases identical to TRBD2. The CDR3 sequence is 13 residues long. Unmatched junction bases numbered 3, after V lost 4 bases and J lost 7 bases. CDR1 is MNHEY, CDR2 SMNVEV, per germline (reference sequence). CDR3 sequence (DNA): TGTGCCAGCAGTTCCGCGGGGGGTAATGAGCAGTTCTTC. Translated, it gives CASSSAGGNEQFF.

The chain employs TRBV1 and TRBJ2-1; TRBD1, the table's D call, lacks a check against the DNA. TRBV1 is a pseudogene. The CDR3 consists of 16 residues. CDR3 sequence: CTSSRKGQYSYNEQFF. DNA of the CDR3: TGCACCAGCAGCCGTAAGGGGCAGTACTCCTACAATGAGCAGTTCTTC.

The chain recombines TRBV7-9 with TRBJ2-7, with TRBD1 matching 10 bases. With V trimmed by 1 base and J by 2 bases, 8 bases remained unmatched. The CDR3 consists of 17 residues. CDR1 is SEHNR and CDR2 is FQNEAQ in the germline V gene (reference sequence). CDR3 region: CASSLVRGQGMTYEQYF. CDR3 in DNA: TGTGCCAGCAGCTTAGTTAGGGGACAGGGGATGACCTACGAGCAGTACTTC.

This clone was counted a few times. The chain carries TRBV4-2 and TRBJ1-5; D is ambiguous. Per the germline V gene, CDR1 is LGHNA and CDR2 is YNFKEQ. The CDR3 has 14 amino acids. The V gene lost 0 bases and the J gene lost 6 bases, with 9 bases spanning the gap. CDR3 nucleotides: TGTGCCAGCAGCCAAGAAGGAGGGAGTCAGCCCCAGCATTTT. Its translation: CASSQEGGSQPQHF.

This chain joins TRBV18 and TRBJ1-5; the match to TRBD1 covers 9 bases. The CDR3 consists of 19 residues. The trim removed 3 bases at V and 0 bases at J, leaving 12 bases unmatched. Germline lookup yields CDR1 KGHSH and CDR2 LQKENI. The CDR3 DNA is TGTGCCAGCTCACCTACCCGCCGGACAGGGGATTATAGCAATCAGCCCCAGCATTTT. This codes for CASSPTRRTGDYSNQPQHF.

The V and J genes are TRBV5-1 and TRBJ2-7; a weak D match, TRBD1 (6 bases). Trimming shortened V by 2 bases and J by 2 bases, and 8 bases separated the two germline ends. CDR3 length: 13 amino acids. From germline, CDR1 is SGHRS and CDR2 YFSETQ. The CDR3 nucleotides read TGCGCCAGCAGCTTTGGACAGACCTACGAGCAGTACTTC. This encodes CASSFGQTYEQYF.

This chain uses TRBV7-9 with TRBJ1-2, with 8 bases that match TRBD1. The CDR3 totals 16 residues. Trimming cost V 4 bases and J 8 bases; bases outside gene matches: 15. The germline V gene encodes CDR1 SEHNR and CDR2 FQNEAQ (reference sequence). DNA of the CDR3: TGTGCCAGCAGCTCGACGGGACAGGAGGAGGTGGGCGGCTACACCTTC. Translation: CASSSTGQEEVGGYTF.

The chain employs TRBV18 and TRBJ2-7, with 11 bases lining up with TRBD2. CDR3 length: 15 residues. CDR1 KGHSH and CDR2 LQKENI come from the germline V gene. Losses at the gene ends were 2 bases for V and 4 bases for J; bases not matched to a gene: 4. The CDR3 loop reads CASSPASSGGYEQYF. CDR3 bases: TGTGCCAGCTCACCAGCGTCTAGCGGGGGGTACGAGCAGTACTTC.

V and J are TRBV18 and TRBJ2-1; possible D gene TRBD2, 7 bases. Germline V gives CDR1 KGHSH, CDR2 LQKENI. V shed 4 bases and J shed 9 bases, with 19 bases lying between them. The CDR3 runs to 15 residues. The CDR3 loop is CASSLQWGGQAEQFF. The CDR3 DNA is TGTGCCAGCTCACTTCAGTGGGGGGGCCAGGCTGAGCAGTTCTTC.

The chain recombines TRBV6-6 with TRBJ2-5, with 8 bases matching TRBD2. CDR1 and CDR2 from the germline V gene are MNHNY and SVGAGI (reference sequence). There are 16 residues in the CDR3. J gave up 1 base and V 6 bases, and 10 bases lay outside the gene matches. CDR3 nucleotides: TGTGCCAGCAGCTGGACTAGCATGTTTTCCCAAGAGACCCAGTACTTC. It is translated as CASSWTSMFSQETQYF.

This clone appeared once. As DNA, the CDR3 is TGCGCCAGCAGCTTGCCCGACAGGGCTACTCTCAGCTCCTACAATGAGCAGTTCTTC. This codes for CASSLPDRATLSSYNEQFF. This chain joins TRBV5-1 and TRBJ2-1; 7 bases are shared with TRBD1. The CDR3 loop spans 19 amino acids. Germline V gene sequence: CDR1 SGHRS, CDR2 YFSETQ. J was trimmed by 0 bases and V by 1 base; bases with no gene match: 13.

CDR3 sequence (DNA): TGCGCCAGCAGCCGTGGTCGGGGGGAGGCCGAAAAACTGTTTTTT. Amino acids: CASSRGRGEAEKLFF. This sequence joins TRBV5-1 and TRBJ1-4, with a tentative D call TRBD1 (5 bases). CDR3 length: 15 amino acids. Trimming pared 4 bases from V and 8 bases from J, leaving 18 bases between. Germline-derived CDR1 and CDR2 are SGHRS and YFSETQ.

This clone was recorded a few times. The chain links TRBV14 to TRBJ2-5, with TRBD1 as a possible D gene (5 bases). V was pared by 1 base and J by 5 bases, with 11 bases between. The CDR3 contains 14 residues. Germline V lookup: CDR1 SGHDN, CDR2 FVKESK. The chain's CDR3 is CASSQVAGPETQYF. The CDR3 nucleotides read TGTGCCAGCAGCCAAGTGGCAGGGCCGGAGACCCAGTACTTC.

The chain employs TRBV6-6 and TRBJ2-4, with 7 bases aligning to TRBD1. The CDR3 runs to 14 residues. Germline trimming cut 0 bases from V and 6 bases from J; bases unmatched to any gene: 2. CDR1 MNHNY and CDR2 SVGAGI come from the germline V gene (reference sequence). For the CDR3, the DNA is TGTGCCAGCAGTTACTCGGACAGGCTAAACATTCAGTACTTC. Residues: CASSYSDRLNIQYF.

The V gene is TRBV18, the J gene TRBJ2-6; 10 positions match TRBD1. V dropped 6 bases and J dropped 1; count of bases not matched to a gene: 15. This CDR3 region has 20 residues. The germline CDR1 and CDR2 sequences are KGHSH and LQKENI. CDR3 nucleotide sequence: TGTGCCAGCTCGCAGACCGGACCGGGACAGGGGAAATCTGGGGCCAACGTCCTGACTTTC. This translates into CASSQTGPGQGKSGANVLTF.

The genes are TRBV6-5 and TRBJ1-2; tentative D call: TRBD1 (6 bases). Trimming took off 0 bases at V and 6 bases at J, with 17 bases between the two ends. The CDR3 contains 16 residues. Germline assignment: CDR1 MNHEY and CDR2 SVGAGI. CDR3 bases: TGTGCCAGCAGTTACTCGAGTGGGAAGGGGGTCAATGGCTACACCTTC. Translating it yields CASSYSSGKGVNGYTF.